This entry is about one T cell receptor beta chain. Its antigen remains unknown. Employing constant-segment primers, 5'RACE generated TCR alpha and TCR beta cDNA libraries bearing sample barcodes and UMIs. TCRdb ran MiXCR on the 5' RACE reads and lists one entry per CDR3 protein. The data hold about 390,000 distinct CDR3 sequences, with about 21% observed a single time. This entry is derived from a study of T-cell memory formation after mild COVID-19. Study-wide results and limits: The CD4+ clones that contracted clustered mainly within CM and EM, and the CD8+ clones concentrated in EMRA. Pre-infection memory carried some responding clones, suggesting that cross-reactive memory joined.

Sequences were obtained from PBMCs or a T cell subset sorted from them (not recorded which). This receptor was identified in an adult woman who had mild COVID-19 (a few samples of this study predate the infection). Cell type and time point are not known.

The chain's CDR3 is CASSLMAGVGETQYF. The CDR3 DNA follows: TGTGCCAGCAGCTTAATGGCGGGAGTTGGTGAGACCCAGTACTTC. The J gene is TRBJ2-5, the V gene TRBV7-2, with 7 bases aligning to TRBD2. The CDR3 totals 15 residues. J gave up 5 bases and V 2 bases, and 8 bases lay outside the gene matches. The germline CDR1 and CDR2 sequences are SGHTA and FQGNSA.